The clone carrying this T cell receptor (beta chain) was detected a few times. The CDR3 is 11 amino acids. Germline CDR1 SGHDN, CDR2 FVKESK. Trimming took off 4 bases at V and 13 bases at J, with 14 bases between the two ends. In the original processing: By means of reference gene primer amplification, nucleated cell counts were estimated. Some clones are missing from TCRdb's copy, which holds only in-frame ones; the method was immunoSEQ multiplex PCR. The V and J calls and the clone size are those of that table, but D and trimming were determined from the DNA. The sample records roughly 140,000 clones, 80% to 90% being singletons. This sample was included in a study of blood T cell repertoires in COVID-19. About the research overall: The origin of the acute and convalescent COVID-19 samples was the United States, Italy and Spain. Sample material is recorded as cDNA or gDNA derived from T cells, B-cell-depleted T cells, or PBMCs.

The sample comprised peripheral blood. This receptor was taken from a human donor with acute or convalescent COVID-19. The donor label of this sample is uncertain. The J gene is TRBJ2-7, the V gene TRBV14; no definite D call. CDR3 coding DNA: TGTGCCAGCAGCCGCAGTGGTGATCAATACTTC. Protein sequence: CASSRSGDQYF.